This T cell receptor beta chain was sequenced during a study of T cells in Graves' hyperthyroidism and ophthalmopathy. As for this clonotype: Its antigen remains unknown.

The CDR3 loop spans 13 amino acids. V shed 6 bases and J shed 8 bases, with 11 bases lying between them. CDR1 is WSHSY and CDR2 is SAAADI in the germline V gene. The source material, RNA transcripts, was used to amplify TCR beta CDR3 regions. Carried out on the TCR CDR3, a first-round RT-PCR used the HTBI primer set. TCRdb re-derived calls from the multiplex PCR reads in MiXCR, one entry per CDR3 protein. The sample has about 510,000 distinct CDR3 sequences, 12% to 15% seen once. Findings and caveats of the study: Researchers found most expanded thyroid clonotypes above 0.001 in blood as well.

The material sequenced was blood. V is TRBV10-2 and J is TRBJ1-6, with D unclear. The source is a woman aged 40 to 50 with Graves' hyperthyroidism. The CDR3 bases are TGCGCCAGCAGGGAGGGTTTGGATTCACCCCTCCACTTT. As protein: CASREGLDSPLHF.